The 28 T cell receptor beta chains listed next were all sequenced from one sample in a study of cytomegalovirus exposure and HLA in healthy donors. 60 Vbeta and 13 Jbeta primers were used in PCR. Sequencing was performed with immunoSEQ multiplex PCR; in TCRdb, only in-frame clones are kept and a portion is missing. The sample consists of under 200,000 clones, over 70% of them appearing once. Sequenced material: PBMCs. These receptors were collected from a male donor in good health and CMV-seropositive.

This chain connects TRBV5-5 to TRBJ1-5; D not certain. Germline values: CDR1 SGHKS, CDR2 YYEKEE (reference sequence). Trimming pared 0 bases from V and 6 bases from J, leaving 10 bases between. The CDR3 spans 14 residues. The DNA of the CDR3 is TGTGCCAGCAGCTTGGGGGCCAGATTTCAGCCCCAGCATTTT. Translating gives CASSLGARFQPQHF.

The CDR3 DNA sequence: TGCGCCAGCAGCATGGACAGGAGAAGCGAGCAGTACTTC. It specifies CASSMDRRSEQYF. The chain carries TRBV5-1 and TRBJ2-5, with 7 positions matching TRBD1. The J call may be wrong; the DNA end is better matched by TRBJ2-7. CDR3 length equals 13 residues. Germline CDR1 SGHRS, CDR2 YFSETQ.

The chain combines TRBV4-3 with TRBJ1-1, with TRBD1 matching over 9 bases. Unmatched junction bases numbered 8, after V lost 4 bases and J lost 11 bases. CDR3 length: 13 residues. Germline CDR1 and CDR2: LGHNA and YSLEER. CDR3 in amino acids: CASSLRDRVEAFF. For the CDR3, the DNA is TGCGCCAGCAGCCTCCGGGACAGGGTTGAGGCTTTCTTT.

This clone appeared a few times. The chain couples TRBV4-1 to TRBJ2-7; 7 positions match TRBD1. J gave up 2 bases and V 3 bases, and 4 bases lay outside the gene matches. CDR3 length: 14 residues. Germline loops: CDR1 MGHRA, CDR2 YSYEKL. CDR3 bases: TGCGCCAGCAGCCAGACAGGGCCTACCTACGAGCAGTACTTC. Translation: CASSQTGPTYEQYF.

This chain joins TRBV10-1 and TRBJ2-3; 8 bases match TRBD2. The CDR3 has 14 residues. Unmatched junction bases numbered 4, after V lost 5 bases and J lost 3 bases. Germline V gives CDR1 WNHNN, CDR2 SYGVQD (reference sequence). Here the CDR3 reads CASSLGLDTDTQYF. DNA for the CDR3: TGCGCCAGCAGTCTGGGACTAGATACAGATACGCAGTATTTT.

The chain has TRBV9 and TRBJ2-2; 9 nucleotides line up with TRBD2. The CDR3 runs to 16 residues. V gave up 0 bases and J gave up 5 bases; unmatched junction bases: 5. CDR1 SGDLS and CDR2 YYNGEE come from the germline V gene. This CDR3 reads CASSVGVSGGTGELFF. CDR3 DNA: TGTGCCAGCAGCGTAGGAGTTAGCGGGGGAACCGGGGAGCTGTTTTTT. Full variable domain (remainder filled in from reference TRBV9 and TRBJ2-2): DSGVTQTPKHLITATGQRVTLRCSPRSGDLSVYWYQQSLDQGLQFLIQYYNGEERAKGNILERFSAQQFPDLHSELNLSSLELGDSALYFCASSVGVSGGTGELFFGEGSRLTVL.

The genes are TRBV6-1 and TRBJ2-2; the match to TRBD1 covers 7 bases. The CDR3 sequence is 15 residues long. CDR1 and CDR2 from the germline V gene are MNHNS and SASEGT. V was clipped by 4 bases and J by 1 base; unmatched bases: 3. The CDR3 bases are TGTGCCAGCAGTGCAACAGGGGAGAACACCGGGGAGCTGTTTTTT. Amino acid sequence: CASSATGENTGELFF.

The rearrangement uses TRBV4-1 and TRBJ2-6, with a tentative D call TRBD2 (6 bases). V lost 0 bases, J lost 0 bases, and 9 bases lay in between. Germline V gene sequence: CDR1 MGHRA, CDR2 YSYEKL. The CDR3 totals 17 residues. CDR3 nucleotide sequence: TGCGCCAGCAGCCAAGAAATGGGACTCTCTGGGGCCAACGTCCTGACTTTC. This codes for CASSQEMGLSGANVLTF.

The chain couples TRBV2 to TRBJ1-6, with 7 nucleotides matching TRBD1. Germline loops: CDR1 SNHLY, CDR2 FYNNEI. V gave up 4 bases and J gave up 10 bases; unmatched junction bases: 1. The length of the CDR3 is 12 residues. The CDR3 spells CASSADRSPLHF. As DNA, the CDR3 is TGTGCCAGCAGTGCGGACAGGTCACCCCTCCACTTT. The whole variable domain, filled in from reference TRBV2 and TRBJ1-6, reads EPEVTQTPSHQVTQMGQEVILRCVPISNHLYFYWYRQILGQKVEFLVSFYNNEISEKSEIFDDQFSVERPDGSNFTLKIRSTKLEDSAMYFCASSADRSPLHFGNGTRLTVT.

The J gene is TRBJ2-7, the V gene TRBV4-3; no definite D call. The CDR3 totals 14 residues. Trimming pared 0 bases from V and 3 bases from J, leaving 9 bases between. CDR1 and CDR2 (germline): LGHNA, YSLEER. CDR3 sequence: CASSQDSRYYEQYF. As DNA, the CDR3 is TGCGCCAGCAGCCAAGATTCCAGATACTACGAGCAGTACTTC.

This clone was recorded a few times. The chain carries TRBV18 and TRBJ1-1; 10 nucleotides align to TRBD1. Germline CDR1 KGHSH, CDR2 LQKENI. CDR3 length: 14 amino acids. V dropped 0 bases and J dropped 6; count of bases not matched to a gene: 1. CDR3 in amino acids: CASSPPGTGAEAFF. The DNA of the CDR3 is TGTGCCAGCTCACCACCGGGGACAGGGGCTGAAGCTTTCTTT.

The V gene is TRBV4-2, the J gene TRBJ2-7; D perhaps matches TRBD1 (6 bases). Looked up from germline, CDR1 is LGHNA and CDR2 is YNFKEQ. This CDR3 contains 15 residues. V lost 2 bases, J lost 3 bases, and 14 bases lay in between. The CDR3 reads CASSQLAGELYEQYF. CDR3 DNA sequence: TGTGCCAGCAGCCAACTTGCAGGGGAGCTCTACGAGCAGTACTTC.

The chain carries TRBV10-3 and TRBJ2-5; D perhaps matches TRBD2 (6 bases). Looked up from germline, CDR1 is ENHRY and CDR2 is SYGVKD. Trimming cost V 0 bases and J 5 bases, with 13 bases left between them. This CDR3 has 15 amino acids. The CDR3 sequence: CAISESRRGWETQYF. In nucleotides, the CDR3 is TGTGCCATCAGTGAGTCGAGGAGGGGTTGGGAGACCCAGTACTTC.

This chain connects TRBV30 to TRBJ1-1; the D gene is possibly TRBD1 (6 bases). The V and J ends lost 0 bases and 1 base respectively, with 9 bases between them. Germline V gene lookup returns CDR1 GTSNPN and CDR2 SVGIG (reference sequence). The CDR3 loop spans 14 amino acids. The CDR3 reads CAWSVGTTNTEAFF. In DNA form, the CDR3 reads TGTGCCTGGAGTGTAGGGACAACGAACACTGAAGCTTTCTTT.

The chain is built from TRBV25-1 and TRBJ2-7; 7 bases line up with TRBD1. With V trimmed by 8 bases and J by 0 bases, 7 bases remained unmatched. Germline V lookup: CDR1 MGHDK, CDR2 SYGVNS. The CDR3 is 14 amino acids. CDR3: CASAGTADSYEQYF. Written as DNA, the CDR3 is TGTGCCAGCGCCGGGACAGCGGACTCCTACGAGCAGTACTTC.

The chain combines TRBV5-1 with TRBJ2-2; 11 bases fit TRBD2. From germline, CDR1 is SGHRS and CDR2 YFSETQ. The ends lost 7 bases at V and 2 bases at J; junction bases unmatched: 4. This CDR3 spans 15 amino acids. CDR3 bases: TGCGCCAGCCGACTAGCGGGGAAAAACACCGGGGAGCTGTTTTTT. Translation: CASRLAGKNTGELFF.

V usage is TRBV15 and J usage is TRBJ2-1; weak D call: TRBD1 (5 bases). The germline V gene encodes CDR1 LNHNV and CDR2 YYDKDF (reference sequence). V lost 0 bases, J lost 6 bases, and 18 bases lay in between. This CDR3 region has 17 residues. The CDR3 region has the DNA TGTGCCACCAGCAGAGATGTAGCAGGGTCAGAAATCAATGAGCAGTTCTTC. Translated, it gives CATSRDVAGSEINEQFF.

The chain recombines TRBV5-1 with TRBJ2-1; 8 positions agree with TRBD2. V trimming: 3 bases; J trimming: 2 bases; junction bases outside the gene matches: 10. CDR3 size: 17 residues. The germline V gene encodes CDR1 SGHRS and CDR2 YFSETQ. CDR3 amino acids: CASSWRGSGDTYNEQFF. CDR3 coding DNA: TGCGCCAGCAGCTGGCGGGGTAGCGGGGATACCTACAATGAGCAGTTCTTC.

The chain recombines TRBV6-5 with TRBJ2-5; a weak D match, TRBD2 (6 bases). Germline loops: CDR1 MNHEY, CDR2 SVGAGI. The CDR3 has 15 residues. With 7 bases removed from V and 7 bases from J, the gap between germline ends came to 22 bases. The CDR3 nucleotides read TGTGCCAGCACCCCGATTAGCGGTGCGCCTGGGACCCAGTACTTC. It translates to CASTPISGAPGTQYF.

The gene calls are TRBV18 and TRBJ2-2; 10 nucleotides align to TRBD1. This CDR3 is built from 17 residues. Trimming at V came to 0 bases and at J to 5 bases, leaving 6 bases not matched to a gene. Germline V gives CDR1 KGHSH, CDR2 LQKENI. The CDR3 loop is CASSPPRQGAMTGELFF. For the CDR3, the DNA is TGTGCCAGCTCACCACCGCGACAGGGGGCTATGACCGGGGAGCTGTTTTTT.

The table lists this clone with a few counts. The rearrangement joins TRBV5-6 to TRBJ2-7; D is perhaps TRBD2 (5 bases). CDR3 size: 12 residues. Deletions cut 1 base from V and 6 bases from J, with 8 bases between. Germline CDR1 SGHDT, CDR2 YYEEEE. The CDR3 here is CASSLRTREQYF. The CDR3 region has the DNA TGTGCCAGCAGCTTGAGGACTCGCGAGCAGTACTTC.

With regard to this clone: Other nucleotide sequences from this sample produce the same CDR3. The chain has TRBV6-5 and TRBJ1-1, with a weak D call TRBD1 (5 bases). Between the trimmed V and J ends, which lost 2 bases and 5 bases, there was a span of 9 bases. Per the germline V gene, CDR1 is MNHEY and CDR2 is SVGAGI. This CDR3 region has 13 residues. The CDR3 DNA sequence: TGTGCCAGCAGTTACCCGCGGGGGACTGAAGCTTTCTTT. Translation: CASSYPRGTEAFF.

V is TRBV7-3 and J is TRBJ1-2, with D possibly TRBD1 on 6 matching bases. The CDR3 is 13 amino acids. Germline CDR1 reads SGHTA; CDR2 reads FQGTGA. V was clipped by 3 bases and J by 11 bases, with 16 bases between them. In DNA, the CDR3 is TGTGCCAGCAGCTTCTCCCAGGGGAGAGGATACACCTTC. Its translation: CASSFSQGRGYTF.

This chain connects TRBV9 to TRBJ2-4; 9 bases align to TRBD1. Trimming removed 3 bases from V and 4 bases from J; junction bases left unmatched: 2. The CDR3 contains 14 residues. Germline CDR1 is SGDLS and CDR2 is YYNGEE. CDR3 amino acids: CASSGGTGKNIQYF. The CDR3, as DNA: TGTGCCAGCAGCGGGGGGACAGGGAAAAACATTCAGTACTTC.

This clone was found a few times. This chain joins TRBV6-6 and TRBJ1-1, with D tentatively TRBD1 (6 bases). V was clipped by 7 bases and J by 3 bases, with 21 bases between them. CDR1 is MNHNY, CDR2 SVGAGI, per germline (reference sequence). This CDR3 has 16 amino acids. The DNA of the CDR3 is TGTGCCAGCATACGACGAAGTTCAGGACAGCACACTGAAGCTTTCTTT. This codes for CASIRRSSGQHTEAFF.

The chain joins TRBV10-2 to TRBJ2-3; 8 bases align to TRBD2. This CDR3 region has 14 residues. V was clipped by 8 bases and J by 4 bases; unmatched bases: 8. Per the germline V gene, CDR1 is WSHSY and CDR2 is SAAADI. CDR3 sequence: CASRVGGGPDTQYF. The CDR3 DNA follows: TGCGCCAGCCGAGTCGGGGGGGGCCCAGATACGCAGTATTTT.

The chain couples TRBV30 to TRBJ1-2; D is unclear. V was pared by 5 bases and J by 0 bases, with 10 bases between. The CDR3 runs 13 residues. In germline, CDR1 is GTSNPN, CDR2 SVGIG (reference sequence). The CDR3 DNA reads as TGTGCCTGGGCGCGCGTCCCTAACTATGGCTACACCTTC. The encoded protein is CAWARVPNYGYTF.

The chain combines TRBV6-6 with TRBJ1-6; D call uncertain. The germline gives CDR1 MNHNY, CDR2 SVGAGI (reference sequence). This CDR3 has 14 residues. The germline V and J ends were trimmed by 5 bases and 0 bases, with 5 bases remaining between them. The CDR3: CASSPSSYNSPLHF. The CDR3 DNA reads TGTGCCAGCAGTCCGAGCTCCTATAATTCACCCCTCCACTTT.